This is a list of T cell receptor beta chains from one sample in a study of blood T cell repertoires in COVID-19. TCRdb's table, derived via immunoSEQ multiplex PCR, lists solely in-frame clones and lacks some. The table includes 280,000 or so clones, roughly 85% detected once. Input material: PBMCs or T cells enriched from blood (not recorded which). The receptors shown here come from a man aged 25 to 40 who had recovered from COVID-19. Each CDR3 is given with its conserved first and last residue. D genes are given only for firm matches. Clone size is given for some rows only: seen once, a few or many times, or a class if the clone is expanded.

d_call: -
j_call: TRBJ2-1
v_call: TRBV9
clone_size: -
cdr3_nt: TGTGCCAGCAGCAGGACAACCTCCAGCTCCTACAATGAGCAGTTCTTC
cdr3_aa: CASSRTTSSSYNEQFF

d_call: TRBD2
j_call: TRBJ2-3
v_call: TRBV6-1
clone_size: -
cdr3_nt: TGTGCCAGCAGTGAAGGGGACTACCTCGGGGATACGCAGTATTTT
cdr3_aa: CASSEGDYLGDTQYF

d_call: -
j_call: TRBJ2-5
v_call: TRBV13
clone_size: -
cdr3_nt: TGTGCCAGCAGCTTATCGGCAGGGGTTGGGCAGACCCAGTACTTC
cdr3_aa: CASSLSAGVGQTQYF

d_call: -
j_call: TRBJ2-3
v_call: TRBV9
clone_size: once
cdr3_nt: TGTGCCAGCAGCCCTACCAGCGGCGACACAGATACGCAGTATTTT
cdr3_aa: CASSPTSGDTDTQYF

d_call: -
j_call: TRBJ1-4
v_call: TRBV29-1
clone_size: -
cdr3_nt: TGCAGCGTTGAAGGCAGGGGTAATGAAAAACTGTTTTTT
cdr3_aa: CSVEGRGNEKLFF

d_call: -
j_call: TRBJ2-7
v_call: TRBV7-2
clone_size: -
cdr3_nt: TGTGCCAGCAGCTTAGGACGATCGAGGGACGAGCAGTACTTC
cdr3_aa: CASSLGRSRDEQYF

d_call: TRBD2
j_call: TRBJ2-5
v_call: TRBV27
clone_size: -
cdr3_nt: TGTGCACTGCCACTAGCGGGAGAGGTGGAAGAGACCCAGTACTTC
cdr3_aa: CALPLAGEVEETQYF

d_call: TRBD1
j_call: TRBJ1-4
v_call: TRBV3-1/TRBV3-2
clone_size: few
cdr3_nt: TGTGCCAGCAGCCTCGCGGGACAGGGTAATGAAAAACTGTTTTTT
cdr3_aa: CASSLAGQGNEKLFF

d_call: TRBD1
j_call: TRBJ1-1
v_call: TRBV7-8
clone_size: -
cdr3_nt: TGTGCCAGCAGCAAAACAGGGGGCCACACTGAAGCTTTCTTT
cdr3_aa: CASSKTGGHTEAFF

d_call: TRBD1
j_call: TRBJ1-6
v_call: TRBV10-3
clone_size: once
cdr3_nt: TGTGCCATCAGTGAGTCAGGACAGGGGGCTTCACCCCTCCACTTT
cdr3_aa: CAISESGQGASPLHF

d_call: TRBD1
j_call: TRBJ1-3
v_call: TRBV2
clone_size: -
cdr3_nt: TGTGCCAGCAGTGCCCTACAGGGGATCTCTGGAAACACCATATATTTT
cdr3_aa: CASSALQGISGNTIYF

d_call: TRBD2
j_call: TRBJ2-7
v_call: TRBV7-2
clone_size: -
cdr3_nt: TGTGCCAGCAGCTTAAGCGGGACTCCGGCCTACGAGCAGTACTTC
cdr3_aa: CASSLSGTPAYEQYF

d_call: TRBD2
j_call: TRBJ2-1
v_call: TRBV19
clone_size: -
cdr3_nt: TGTGCCAGTAGTATAGGCCTAGCGGGGGTAAGGGGTCCGGAGCAGTTCTTC
cdr3_aa: CASSIGLAGVRGPEQFF

d_call: -
j_call: TRBJ2-5
v_call: TRBV5-6
clone_size: -
cdr3_nt: TGTGCCAGCAGCTGGCTCCAAGAGACCCAGTACTTC
cdr3_aa: CASSWLQETQYF

d_call: TRBD2
j_call: TRBJ2-7
v_call: TRBV4-1
clone_size: -
cdr3_nt: TGCGCCAGCAGCCAAGGAGTCGGCGGGGGACGCTACGAGCAGTACTTC
cdr3_aa: CASSQGVGGGRYEQYF

d_call: TRBD1
j_call: TRBJ1-2
v_call: TRBV9
clone_size: -
cdr3_nt: TGTGCCAGCAGCGTAGGGACAGGGTACACAAACTATGGCTACACCTTC
cdr3_aa: CASSVGTGYTNYGYTF

d_call: TRBD1
j_call: TRBJ2-5
v_call: TRBV6-5
clone_size: -
cdr3_nt: TGTGCCAGCAGCGGACAGGGCGAAGAGACCCAGTACTTC
cdr3_aa: CASSGQGEETQYF

d_call: -
j_call: TRBJ2-2
v_call: TRBV30
clone_size: -
cdr3_nt: TGTGCCTGGAGGAAATCGGGGGGCGTCGGGGAGCTGTTTTTT
cdr3_aa: CAWRKSGGVGELFF

d_call: TRBD1
j_call: TRBJ2-7
v_call: TRBV29-1
clone_size: few
cdr3_nt: TGCAGCGTTGAAGTCCACGGGACAGGTGATTACGAGCAGTACTTC
cdr3_aa: CSVEVHGTGDYEQYF

d_call: -
j_call: TRBJ2-7
v_call: TRBV5-1
clone_size: -
cdr3_nt: TGCGCCAGCAGCTTTTCAAGGGGGATCTACGAGCAGTACTTC
cdr3_aa: CASSFSRGIYEQYF

d_call: -
j_call: TRBJ2-5
v_call: TRBV9
clone_size: -
cdr3_nt: TGTGCCAGCAGCCCTAGCCCCGGGGGAGAAGAGACCCAGTACTTC
cdr3_aa: CASSPSPGGEETQYF

d_call: -
j_call: TRBJ2-1
v_call: TRBV6-4
clone_size: -
cdr3_nt: TGTGCCAGCAGTGCATTAGGCGCGGGGGCAAATGAGCAGTTCTTC
cdr3_aa: CASSALGAGANEQFF

d_call: -
j_call: TRBJ1-2
v_call: TRBV4-3
clone_size: -
cdr3_nt: TGCGCCAGCAGCCAAGTGCTAAGGGGGAACTATGGCTACACCTTC
cdr3_aa: CASSQVLRGNYGYTF

d_call: -
j_call: TRBJ1-5
v_call: TRBV5-1
clone_size: many
cdr3_nt: TGCGCCAGCAGCTTGGTGGGGGCAAATCAGCCCCAGCATTTT
cdr3_aa: CASSLVGANQPQHF

d_call: TRBD1
j_call: TRBJ2-3
v_call: TRBV24-1
clone_size: -
cdr3_nt: TGTGCCACCAGCGCCGGGACAGGGTACCCCACAGATACGCAGTATTTT
cdr3_aa: CATSAGTGYPTDTQYF

d_call: TRBD1
j_call: TRBJ1-2
v_call: TRBV5-5
clone_size: -
cdr3_nt: TGTGCCAGCAGCACTGGAGGACAGGGGTACTATGGCTACACCTTC
cdr3_aa: CASSTGGQGYYGYTF

d_call: TRBD1
j_call: TRBJ2-7
v_call: TRBV18
clone_size: few
cdr3_nt: TGTGCCAGCTCACCCGACAGGGGAGGCTACGAGCAGTACTTC
cdr3_aa: CASSPDRGGYEQYF

d_call: -
j_call: TRBJ2-5
v_call: TRBV9
clone_size: -
cdr3_nt: TGTGCCAGCAATAGGAGGGGAGCCCTTGAGACCCAGTACTTC
cdr3_aa: CASNRRGALETQYF

d_call: TRBD1
j_call: TRBJ1-4
v_call: TRBV7-9
clone_size: -
cdr3_nt: TGTGCCAGCAGCAGGACAGGGGCTTATGAAAAACTGTTTTTT
cdr3_aa: CASSRTGAYEKLFF

d_call: -
j_call: TRBJ2-1
v_call: TRBV7-8
clone_size: few
cdr3_nt: TGTGCCAGCAGCTCCGCCGGAGATGAGCAGTTCTTC
cdr3_aa: CASSSAGDEQFF

d_call: -
j_call: TRBJ2-7
v_call: TRBV27
clone_size: -
cdr3_nt: TGTGCCAGCAGTTTATCTCACAGCTACGAGCAGTACTTC
cdr3_aa: CASSLSHSYEQYF

d_call: -
j_call: TRBJ2-4
v_call: TRBV19
clone_size: -
cdr3_nt: TGTGCCAGTAGTGACCCGGCGGGTCTAAAAAACATTCAGTACTTC
cdr3_aa: CASSDPAGLKNIQYF

d_call: -
j_call: TRBJ2-1
v_call: TRBV7-2
clone_size: -
cdr3_nt: TGTGCCAGCAGCACCAGACAGGCCGCCTACAATGAGCAGTTCTTC
cdr3_aa: CASSTRQAAYNEQFF

d_call: TRBD1
j_call: TRBJ1-5
v_call: TRBV6-2/TRBV6-3
clone_size: -
cdr3_nt: TGTGCCAGCAGTTACTCAGGGGGCAGGAATCAGCCCCAGCATTTT
cdr3_aa: CASSYSGGRNQPQHF

d_call: -
j_call: TRBJ1-1
v_call: TRBV3-1/TRBV3-2
clone_size: -
cdr3_nt: TGTGCCAGCAGCCAAGTGTGGGGAGGGAACACTGAAGCTTTCTTT
cdr3_aa: CASSQVWGGNTEAFF

d_call: TRBD1
j_call: TRBJ1-6
v_call: TRBV6-4
clone_size: once
cdr3_nt: TGTGCCAGCAGTGGACAGGGTGGTGATTCACCCCTCCACTTT
cdr3_aa: CASSGQGGDSPLHF

d_call: -
j_call: TRBJ1-1
v_call: TRBV9
clone_size: -
cdr3_nt: TGTGCCAGCAGCGTAGGACAGAGGAACACTGAAGCTTTCTTT
cdr3_aa: CASSVGQRNTEAFF

d_call: TRBD1
j_call: TRBJ1-2
v_call: TRBV18
clone_size: once
cdr3_nt: TGTGCCAGCTCACCTCGGACAGGGGGCGATGGCTACACCTTC
cdr3_aa: CASSPRTGGDGYTF

d_call: -
j_call: TRBJ2-5
v_call: TRBV19
clone_size: -
cdr3_nt: TGTGCCAGTAGTAGCGGGACTCACTACCAAGAGACCCAGTACTTC
cdr3_aa: CASSSGTHYQETQYF

d_call: TRBD1
j_call: TRBJ1-1
v_call: TRBV7-8
clone_size: -
cdr3_nt: TGTGCCAGCAGCTGGATACAGGGGGGGAGCACTGAAGCTTTCTTT
cdr3_aa: CASSWIQGGSTEAFF

d_call: -
j_call: TRBJ2-5
v_call: TRBV9
clone_size: -
cdr3_nt: TGTGCCAGCAGCGTAGAGGTAGGCAGGCAAGAGACCCAGTACTTC
cdr3_aa: CASSVEVGRQETQYF

d_call: -
j_call: TRBJ1-5
v_call: TRBV7-9
clone_size: -
cdr3_nt: TGTGCCAGCAGCTTAGGCGGGTATAGCAATCAGCCCCAGCATTTT
cdr3_aa: CASSLGGYSNQPQHF

d_call: TRBD2
j_call: TRBJ2-3
v_call: TRBV30
clone_size: -
cdr3_nt: TGTGCCTGGAGTGCGGGGGGGCAGTCGATAGATACGCAGTATTTT
cdr3_aa: CAWSAGGQSIDTQYF

d_call: TRBD1
j_call: TRBJ1-1
v_call: TRBV5-5
clone_size: -
cdr3_nt: TGTGCCAGCAGCCCAGGGGGACAGGCGAACACTGAAGCTTTCTTT
cdr3_aa: CASSPGGQANTEAFF

d_call: TRBD1
j_call: TRBJ1-2
v_call: TRBV7-2
clone_size: -
cdr3_nt: TGTGCCAGCAGCTTAGCGTCGGGACAGGTCTATGGCTACACCTTC
cdr3_aa: CASSLASGQVYGYTF

d_call: TRBD1
j_call: TRBJ1-1
v_call: TRBV7-8
clone_size: -
cdr3_nt: TGTGCCAGCAGCTTAGGGGGACAGGGTCTTTTTGAAGCTTTCTTT
cdr3_aa: CASSLGGQGLFEAFF

d_call: TRBD1
j_call: TRBJ1-1
v_call: TRBV7-2
clone_size: -
cdr3_nt: TGTGCCAGCAGCTTTACAGGGGGGAACACTGAAGCTTTCTTT
cdr3_aa: CASSFTGGNTEAFF

d_call: TRBD2
j_call: TRBJ2-5
v_call: TRBV10-2
clone_size: -
cdr3_nt: TGCGCCAGCAGAAGACTAGCGGGGGGGCGGGAGACCCAGTACTTC
cdr3_aa: CASRRLAGGRETQYF

d_call: -
j_call: TRBJ2-3
v_call: TRBV11-2
clone_size: -
cdr3_nt: TGTGCCAGCAGCTTTACAGGCTCAGATACGCAGTATTTT
cdr3_aa: CASSFTGSDTQYF

d_call: -
j_call: TRBJ2-3
v_call: TRBV9
clone_size: -
cdr3_nt: TGTGCCAGCAGCGTCATGGGCCATAGCACAGATACGCAGTATTTT
cdr3_aa: CASSVMGHSTDTQYF

d_call: TRBD2
j_call: TRBJ2-3
v_call: TRBV6-5
clone_size: few
cdr3_nt: TGTGCCAGCAGAGGTCTAGCGGGGGGGCCGGGTACGCAGTATTTT
cdr3_aa: CASRGLAGGPGTQYF

d_call: TRBD1
j_call: TRBJ2-7
v_call: TRBV6-1
clone_size: -
cdr3_nt: TGTGCCAGCACCAGGGCAGGGACAGGGAACTACGAGCAGTACTTC
cdr3_aa: CASTRAGTGNYEQYF

d_call: -
j_call: TRBJ1-2
v_call: TRBV19
clone_size: few
cdr3_nt: TGTGCCAGTAGTATCCGGACAAATTACTATGGCTACACCTTC
cdr3_aa: CASSIRTNYYGYTF

d_call: -
j_call: TRBJ1-2
v_call: TRBV18
clone_size: -
cdr3_nt: TGTGCCAGCTCCCCGAGAATGGACAGCGGTGGCTACACCTTC
cdr3_aa: CASSPRMDSGGYTF